The T cell receptor beta chain described here comes from a study of vaccination effects on CD4 cells after COVID-19. Study background: It was a median of 72 days after the second dose that post-vaccine samples were obtained.

The germline V gene has CDR1 WNHNN and CDR2 SYGVQD (reference sequence). V was clipped by 6 bases and J by 1 base, with 18 bases between them. The CDR3 contains 16 residues. Within the ViraFEST assay, antigen-specific CD4+ T cells underwent expansion with viral peptide pools prior to sequencing. Cultured cells yielded isolated CD4+ T cells after around 9 days. BNT162b2 vaccine or mRNA-1273 vaccine was given to participants in two doses. The vaccine recipients had no prior SARS-CoV-2 infection, with negative nucleocapsid antibodies. Half the medium was replaced with IL-2 medium on days 3 and 7. Method: immunoSEQ multiplex PCR; TCRdb's copy keeps in-frame clones and lacks some. This sample yields about 32,000 clones, of which 72% are seen a single time; roughly 12% belongs to the top ten. The study's findings and limits: Clones that were induced by infection or by vaccine showed marked contraction late after vaccination.

As for this clone: Its antigen is not known.

This sequence joins TRBV10-1 and TRBJ1-1, with D possibly matching TRBD1 (6 bases). The clonotype was recovered from a human donor who received a COVID-19 vaccine. Here the sequenced sample was CD4+ T cells from PBMCs cultured with HCoV-229E spike peptides, taken after COVID-19 vaccination. The CDR3 loop reads CASSAKSGGRNTEAFF. Here the CDR3 DNA reads TGCGCCAGCAGCGCAAAATCGGGGGGCCGGAACACTGAAGCTTTCTTT.